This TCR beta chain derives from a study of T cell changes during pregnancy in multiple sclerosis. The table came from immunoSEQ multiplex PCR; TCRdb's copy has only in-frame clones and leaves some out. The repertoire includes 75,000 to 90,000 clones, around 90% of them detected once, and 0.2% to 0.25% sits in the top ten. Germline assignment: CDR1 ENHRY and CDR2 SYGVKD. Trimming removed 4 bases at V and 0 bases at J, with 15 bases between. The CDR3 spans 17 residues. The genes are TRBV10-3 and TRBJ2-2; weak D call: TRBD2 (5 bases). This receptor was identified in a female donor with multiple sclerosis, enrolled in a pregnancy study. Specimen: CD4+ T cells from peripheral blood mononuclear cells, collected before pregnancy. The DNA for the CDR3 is TGTGCCATCAGTGCTGTAAACCGGGGTCCGAACACCGGGGAGCTGTTTTTT. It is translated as CAISAVNRGPNTGELFF.